These 23 T cell receptor beta chains were sequenced from one sample in a study of beta chain features in type 1 diabetes. The investigators reverse transcribed all of the isolated RNA, so they sequenced expressed TCRB transcripts. This table comes from immunoSEQ multiplex PCR, and its TCRdb copy is limited to in-frame clones, with some not included. The sample lists around 250,000 clones, approximately 25% seen once, with 0.012% in the top ten. Their specific antigens are unknown. Broader study findings: Significant though moderate, a shortening of TCRB CDR3s appeared in all four CD4+ subsets of Type 1 diabetes patients.

What was sequenced was naive CD4+ T cells from blood. These receptors all come from a woman in her 30s with type 1 diabetes.

There are a few counts of this clone. This chain links TRBV18 with TRBJ1-4; the D is unclear. V lost 2 bases and J lost 2, with 12 bases in between. The V gene's germline CDR1 is KGHSH and CDR2 LQKENI. This CDR3 is 16 amino acids long. The CDR3 DNA is TGTGCCAGCTCACCAAGCGTTATCGGTACTAATGAAAAACTGTTTTTT. Protein product: CASSPSVIGTNEKLFF.

The gene calls are TRBV28 and TRBJ2-1; 8 nucleotides align to TRBD1. CDR1 is MDHEN and CDR2 is SYDVKM in the germline V gene. Unmatched junction bases numbered 9, after V lost 5 bases and J lost 6 bases. This CDR3 is 15 amino acids long. The CDR3, as DNA: TGTGCCAGCAGTCCGGGGACAGGTCTGCGCAATGAGCAGTTCTTC. This gives the protein CASSPGTGLRNEQFF.

This chain joins TRBV28 and TRBJ2-7; 11 bases match TRBD2. The CDR3 is 15 amino acids. With 5 bases clipped from V and 4 bases from J, the junction kept 7 bases outside the gene matches. The germline CDR1 and CDR2 sequences are MDHEN and SYDVKM. CDR3: CASSLTSGSTYEQYF. The DNA of the CDR3 is TGTGCCAGCAGTCTCACTAGCGGGAGTACTTACGAGCAGTACTTC.

The CDR3, as DNA: TGTGCCAGCACCATAGCGGGAGATCCCACAGATACGCAGTATTTT. This codes for CASTIAGDPTDTQYF. The chain carries TRBV27 and TRBJ2-3; 9 nucleotides match TRBD2. The CDR3 runs to 15 residues. Germline V gene data show CDR1 as MNHEY and CDR2 as SMNVEV (reference sequence). V was clipped by 7 bases and J by 2 bases; unmatched bases: 7.

The chain uses TRBV11-2 and TRBJ2-1; D unclear. V lost 2 bases to trimming and J lost 8 bases, with 4 bases between them. The CDR3 is 11 amino acids. The germline V gene has CDR1 SGHAT and CDR2 FQNNGV. The CDR3 loop reads CASSLSHEQFF. The CDR3 DNA sequence: TGTGCCAGCAGCTTAAGCCATGAGCAGTTCTTC.

This chain joins TRBV27 and TRBJ1-2; 11 nucleotides agree with TRBD1. This CDR3 comprises 17 residues. V shed 5 bases and J 3 bases; nucleotides not matched to a gene: 11. CDR1 and CDR2 (germline): MNHEY, SMNVEV (reference sequence). CDR3 amino acids: CASSPGTGGWADYGYTF. In DNA, the CDR3 is TGTGCCAGCAGTCCCGGGACAGGGGGGTGGGCGGACTATGGCTACACCTTC.

V gene TRBV18 combines with J gene TRBJ2-2; D perhaps matches TRBD1 (6 bases). This CDR3 is 13 amino acids long. V was trimmed by 1 base and J by 7 bases, leaving 7 bases between them. Germline loops: CDR1 KGHSH, CDR2 LQKENI. The CDR3 bases are TGTGCCAGCTCACCACGGGACAACGGGGAGCTGTTTTTT. Amino acid sequence: CASSPRDNGELFF.

The rearrangement joins TRBV28 to TRBJ1-1; D not certain. Germline lookup yields CDR1 MDHEN and CDR2 SYDVKM. The CDR3 has 12 amino acids. The CDR3 reads CVSERENTEAFF. The CDR3 DNA follows: TGTGTCTCAGAGAGGGAGAACACTGAAGCTTTCTTT.

V gene TRBV29-1 combines with J gene TRBJ2-1, with D perhaps TRBD2 (6 bases). CDR1 is SQVTM and CDR2 is ANQGSEA in the germline V gene. V was clipped by 0 bases and J by 5 bases, with 14 bases between them. The CDR3 is 15 amino acids. This CDR3 is CSVEDQAGKDNEQFF. For the CDR3, the DNA is TGCAGCGTTGAAGATCAGGCGGGAAAGGACAATGAGCAGTTCTTC.

V usage is TRBV4-1 and J usage is TRBJ2-7; 11 nucleotides match TRBD2. The CDR3 consists of 15 residues. Germline lookup yields CDR1 MGHRA and CDR2 YSYEKL. Trimming cost V 3 bases and J 1 base; bases outside gene matches: 2. CDR3 sequence reads: CASSHPSGGSYEQYF. As DNA, the CDR3 is TGCGCCAGCAGCCACCCTAGCGGGGGGTCCTACGAGCAGTACTTC.

This rearrangement joins TRBV29-1 to TRBJ2-7; D is possibly TRBD1 (6 bases). Germline-derived CDR1 and CDR2 are SQVTM and ANQGSEA. This CDR3 has 13 amino acids. Trimming stripped 4 bases from V and 0 bases from J, with 10 bases between. CDR3 protein: CSVAPRGSYEQYF. DNA of the CDR3: TGCAGCGTTGCTCCCAGGGGCTCCTACGAGCAGTACTTC.

This chain uses TRBV10-3 with TRBJ2-6; 8 bases line up with TRBD2. The CDR3 loop spans 17 amino acids. The germline V gene has CDR1 ENHRY and CDR2 SYGVKD. J gave up 0 bases and V 7 bases, and 8 bases lay outside the gene matches. CDR3 residues: CAINIAGPNSGANVLTF. CDR3 DNA sequence: TGTGCCATCAACATAGCGGGACCCAACTCTGGGGCCAACGTCCTGACTTTC.

The rearrangement links TRBV29-1 to TRBJ2-4; possible D gene TRBD1, 5 bases. CDR3 size: 14 residues. Germline V gene sequence: CDR1 SQVTM, CDR2 ANQGSEA. Trimming cost V 7 bases and J 0 bases, with 13 bases left between them. CDR3 sequence: CSALQDLAKNIQYF. The CDR3 nucleotides read TGCAGCGCTCTACAGGATCTAGCCAAAAACATTCAGTACTTC.

The V call is TRBV6-5, the J call TRBJ2-6; D is undetermined. The V end was cut by 3 bases, the J end by 3 bases, with 12 bases between. CDR3 length equals 16 residues. Per germline, CDR1 MNHEY and CDR2 SVGAGI. This CDR3 is CASSYESGFGANVLTF. The CDR3 DNA reads TGTGCCAGCAGTTATGAATCAGGATTTGGGGCCAACGTCCTGACTTTC.

This clone has only a few counts. The V call is TRBV7-9, the J call TRBJ1-1, with D unresolved. CDR3 length equals 16 residues. CDR1 and CDR2 from the germline V gene are SEHNR and FQNEAQ (reference sequence). Deletions cut 4 bases from V and 0 bases from J, with 15 bases between. The DNA of the CDR3 is TGTGCCAGCAGCTCAAATTTCGACACAGTGAACACTGAAGCTTTCTTT. It yields the protein CASSSNFDTVNTEAFF. The full variable domain, in which reference TRBV7-9 and TRBJ1-1 provide the parts outside the CDR3, is DTGVSQNPRHKITKRGQNVTFRCDPISEHNRLYWYRQTLGQGPEFLTYFQNEAQLEKSRLLSDRFSAERPKGSFSTLEIQRTEQGDSAMYLCASSSNFDTVNTEAFFGQGTRLTVV.

There are a few counts of this clone. The V and J genes are TRBV30 and TRBJ2-7; TRBD2 aligns across 12 bases. V gave up 0 bases and J gave up 6 bases; unmatched junction bases: 15. This CDR3 has 18 amino acids. Per the germline V gene, CDR1 is GTSNPN and CDR2 is SVGIG (reference sequence). CDR3 in DNA: TGTGCCTGGAGTGTAATTCGACCGACTAGCGGGAGTTTGCGCGAGCAGTACTTC. This sequence encodes CAWSVIRPTSGSLREQYF.

This clone has a handful of counts. V gene TRBV9 combines with J gene TRBJ2-2; D remains ambiguous. The CDR3 is made up of 15 amino acids. V was trimmed by 0 bases and J by 2 bases, leaving 8 bases between them. Germline V CDR1 and CDR2: SGDLS, YYNGEE. DNA for the CDR3: TGTGCCAGCAGCGTAGCTGAGGCTAACACCGGGGAGCTGTTTTTT. It codes for CASSVAEANTGELFF.

The genes are TRBV5-1 and TRBJ1-1; D ambiguous. The CDR3 consists of 14 residues. Per germline, CDR1 SGHRS and CDR2 YFSETQ. Between the trimmed V and J ends, which lost 5 bases and 6 bases, there was a span of 17 bases. CDR3 region: CASRWEGSRAEAFF. The CDR3 coding sequence is TGCGCCAGCAGATGGGAGGGATCTCGTGCTGAAGCTTTCTTT.

The rearrangement links TRBV11-2 to TRBJ2-2, with D maybe TRBD2 (5 bases). The CDR3 has 14 amino acids. Germline-derived CDR1 and CDR2 are SGHAT and FQNNGV. Trimming stripped 4 bases from V and 2 bases from J, with 8 bases between. This CDR3 is CASSSDYNTGELFF. The CDR3 DNA reads as TGTGCCAGCAGCTCAGACTACAACACCGGGGAGCTGTTTTTT.

This clone was counted a single time. CDR3 protein: CASSLLGTSGYNEQFF. The CDR3 DNA reads as TGTGCCAGCAGTTTATTAGGGACTAGCGGATACAATGAGCAGTTCTTC. This chain joins TRBV28 and TRBJ2-1; 11 bases agree with TRBD2. V was pared by 1 base and J by 4 bases, with 3 bases of the junction left unmatched. The germline CDR1 and CDR2 sequences are MDHEN and SYDVKM. The CDR3 sequence is 16 residues long.

J is TRBJ2-3 and V is TRBV10-3, with D perhaps matching TRBD1 (6 bases). The V gene's germline CDR1 is ENHRY and CDR2 SYGVKD. CDR3 length: 14 residues. V dropped 0 bases and J dropped 5 bases, with 9 bases sitting between them. The CDR3 protein is CAISESTGLDTQYF. The CDR3 DNA sequence: TGTGCCATCAGTGAGTCGACAGGTTTAGATACGCAGTATTTT.

This clone occurred a few times. This rearrangement joins TRBV9 to TRBJ1-1; the D is unclear. The CDR3 is 18 amino acids. V shed 2 bases and J shed 5 bases, with 25 bases lying between them. Looked up from germline, CDR1 is SGDLS and CDR2 is YYNGEE. CDR3 DNA sequence: TGTGCCAGCAGCGTGTTCGAGTCCGTCAGCGGGTTGGGAACTGAAGCTTTCTTT. This translates into CASSVFESVSGLGTEAFF. Looking up the rest from reference TRBV9 and TRBJ1-1 gives the full variable domain: DSGVTQTPKHLITATGQRVTLRCSPRSGDLSVYWYQQSLDQGLQFLIQYYNGEERAKGNILERFSAQQFPDLHSELNLSSLELGDSALYFCASSVFESVSGLGTEAFFGQGTRLTVV.

V usage is TRBV6-5 and J usage is TRBJ1-1; D gene unclear. V was clipped by 7 bases and J by 5 bases, with 20 bases between them. In germline, CDR1 is MNHEY, CDR2 SVGAGI. The length of the CDR3 is 15 residues. For the CDR3, the DNA is TGTGCCAGCATCGCATACTTGACGTCGGGGACTGAAGCTTTCTTT. It codes for CASIAYLTSGTEAFF.